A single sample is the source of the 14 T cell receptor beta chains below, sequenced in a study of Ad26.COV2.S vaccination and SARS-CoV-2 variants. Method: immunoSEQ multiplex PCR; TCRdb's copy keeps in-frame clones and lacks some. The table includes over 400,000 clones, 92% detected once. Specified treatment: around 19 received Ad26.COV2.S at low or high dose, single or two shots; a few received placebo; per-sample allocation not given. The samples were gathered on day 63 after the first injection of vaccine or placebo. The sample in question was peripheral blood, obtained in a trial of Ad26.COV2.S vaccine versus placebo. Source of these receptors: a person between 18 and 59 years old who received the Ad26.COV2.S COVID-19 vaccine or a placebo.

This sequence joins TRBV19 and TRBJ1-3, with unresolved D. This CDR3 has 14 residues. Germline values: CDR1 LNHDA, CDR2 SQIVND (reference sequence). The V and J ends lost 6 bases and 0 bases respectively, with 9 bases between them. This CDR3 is CASSRGNSGNTIYF. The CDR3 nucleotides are TGTGCCAGTAGCCGGGGAAACTCTGGAAACACCATATATTTT.

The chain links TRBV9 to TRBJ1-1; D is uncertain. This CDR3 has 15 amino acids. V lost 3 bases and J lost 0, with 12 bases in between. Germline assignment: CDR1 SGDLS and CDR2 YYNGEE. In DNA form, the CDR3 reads TGTGCCAGCAGCGCCTCTACGGGTATGAACACTGAAGCTTTCTTT. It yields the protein CASSASTGMNTEAFF.

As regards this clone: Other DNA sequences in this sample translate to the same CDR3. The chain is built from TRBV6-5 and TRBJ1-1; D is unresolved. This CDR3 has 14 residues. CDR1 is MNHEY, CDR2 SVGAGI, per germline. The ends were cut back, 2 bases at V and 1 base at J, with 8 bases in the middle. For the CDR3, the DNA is TGTGCCAGCAGTTACCGGACGGAGAACACTGAAGCTTTCTTT. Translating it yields CASSYRTENTEAFF.

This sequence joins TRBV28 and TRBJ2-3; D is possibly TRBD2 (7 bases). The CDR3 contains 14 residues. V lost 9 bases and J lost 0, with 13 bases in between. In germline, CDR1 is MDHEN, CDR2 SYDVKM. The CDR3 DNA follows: TGTGCCAGTCTACGGGGGGCTAGCACAGATACGCAGTATTTT. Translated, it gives CASLRGASTDTQYF. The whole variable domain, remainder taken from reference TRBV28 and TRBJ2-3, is DVKVTQSSRYLVKRTGEKVFLECVQDMDHENMFWYRQDPGLGLRLIYFSYDVKMKEKGDIPEGYSVSREKKERFSLILESASTNQTSMYLCASLRGASTDTQYFGPGTRLTVL.

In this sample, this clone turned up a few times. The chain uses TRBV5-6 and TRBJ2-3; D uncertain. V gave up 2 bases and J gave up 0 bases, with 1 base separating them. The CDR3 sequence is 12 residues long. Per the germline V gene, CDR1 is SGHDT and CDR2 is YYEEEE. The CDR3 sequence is CASSFSTDTQYF. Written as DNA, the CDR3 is TGTGCCAGCAGCTTTAGCACAGATACGCAGTATTTT.

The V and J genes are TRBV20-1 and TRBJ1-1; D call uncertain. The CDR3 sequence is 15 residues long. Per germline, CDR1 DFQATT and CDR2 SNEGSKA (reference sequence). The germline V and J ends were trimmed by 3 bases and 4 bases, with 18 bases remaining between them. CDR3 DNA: TGCAGTGCTAGTAGATCCGCACCCCGGCCCACTGAAGCTTTCTTT. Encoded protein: CSASRSAPRPTEAFF.

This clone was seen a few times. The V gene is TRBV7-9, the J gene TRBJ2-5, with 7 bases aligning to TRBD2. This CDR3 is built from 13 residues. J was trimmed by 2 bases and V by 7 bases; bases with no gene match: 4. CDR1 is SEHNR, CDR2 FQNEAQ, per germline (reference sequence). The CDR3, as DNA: TGTGCCAGCATCCCTAGCGGACAAGAGACCCAGTACTTC. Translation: CASIPSGQETQYF.

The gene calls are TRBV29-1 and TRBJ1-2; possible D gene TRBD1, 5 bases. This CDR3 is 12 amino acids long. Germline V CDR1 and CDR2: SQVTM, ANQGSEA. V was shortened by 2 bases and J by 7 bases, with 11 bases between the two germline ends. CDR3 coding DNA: TGCAGCGTTGAATCCGGGGGGGGTGGCTACACCTTC. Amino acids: CSVESGGGGYTF.

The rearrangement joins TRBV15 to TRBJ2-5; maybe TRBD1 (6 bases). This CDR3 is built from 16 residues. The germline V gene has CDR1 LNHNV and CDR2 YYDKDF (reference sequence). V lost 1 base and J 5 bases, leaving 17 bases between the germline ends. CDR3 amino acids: CATSRVRQGTGETQYF. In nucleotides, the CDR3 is TGTGCCACCAGCAGAGTTCGGCAGGGGACGGGGGAGACCCAGTACTTC. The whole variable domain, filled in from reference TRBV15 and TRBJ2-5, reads DAMVIQNPRYQVTQFGKPVTLSCSQTLNHNVMYWYQQKSSQAPKLLFHYYDKDFNNEADTPDNFQSRRPNTSFCFLDIRSPGLGDTAMYLCATSRVRQGTGETQYFGPGTRLLVL.

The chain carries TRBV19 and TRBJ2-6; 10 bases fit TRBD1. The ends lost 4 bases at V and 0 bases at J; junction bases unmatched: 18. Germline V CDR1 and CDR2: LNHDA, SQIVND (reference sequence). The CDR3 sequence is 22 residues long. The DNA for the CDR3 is TGTGCCAGTAGTAATGTTTTTCTTCGCAGGGACAGGGGCCACTCTGGGGCCAACGTCCTGACTTTC. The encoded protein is CASSNVFLRRDRGHSGANVLTF. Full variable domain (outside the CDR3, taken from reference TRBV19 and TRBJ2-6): DGGITQSPKYLFRKEGQNVTLSCEQNLNHDAMYWYRQDPGQGLRLIYYSQIVNDFQKGDIAEGYSVSREKKESFPLTVTSAQKNPTAFYLCASSNVFLRRDRGHSGANVLTFGAGSRLTVL.

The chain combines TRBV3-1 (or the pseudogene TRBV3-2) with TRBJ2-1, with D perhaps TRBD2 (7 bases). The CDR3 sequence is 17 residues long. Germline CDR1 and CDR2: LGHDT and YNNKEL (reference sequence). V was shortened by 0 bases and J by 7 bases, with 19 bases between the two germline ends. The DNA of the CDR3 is TGTGCCAGCAGCCAAGATGGGGGGGCTGTCGGGCAAAATGAGCAGTTCTTC. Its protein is CASSQDGGAVGQNEQFF.

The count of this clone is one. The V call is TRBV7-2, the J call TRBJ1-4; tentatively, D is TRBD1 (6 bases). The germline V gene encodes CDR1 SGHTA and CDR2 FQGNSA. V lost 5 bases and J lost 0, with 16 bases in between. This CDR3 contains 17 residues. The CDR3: CASSPRGGPATNEKLFF. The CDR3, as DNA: TGTGCCAGCAGCCCTCGTGGGGGGCCAGCAACTAATGAAAAACTGTTTTTT.

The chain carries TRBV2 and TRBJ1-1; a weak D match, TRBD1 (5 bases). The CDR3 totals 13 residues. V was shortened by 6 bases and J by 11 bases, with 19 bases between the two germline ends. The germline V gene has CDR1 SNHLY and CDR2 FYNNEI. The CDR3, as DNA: TGTGCCAGCAGGGAGACAGAACAAGTTTCGGCTTTCTTT. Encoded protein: CASRETEQVSAFF.

CDR3 loop: CASSSERPWELFF. CDR3 DNA: TGTGCCAGCAGCTCAGAGCGGCCATGGGAGCTGTTTTTT. The rearrangement links TRBV3-1 (or the pseudogene TRBV3-2) to TRBJ2-2; perhaps TRBD2 as D (5 bases). The CDR3 spans 13 residues. The V gene lost 5 bases and the J gene lost 9 bases, with 13 bases spanning the gap. Germline lookup yields CDR1 LGHDT and CDR2 YNNKEL (reference sequence).